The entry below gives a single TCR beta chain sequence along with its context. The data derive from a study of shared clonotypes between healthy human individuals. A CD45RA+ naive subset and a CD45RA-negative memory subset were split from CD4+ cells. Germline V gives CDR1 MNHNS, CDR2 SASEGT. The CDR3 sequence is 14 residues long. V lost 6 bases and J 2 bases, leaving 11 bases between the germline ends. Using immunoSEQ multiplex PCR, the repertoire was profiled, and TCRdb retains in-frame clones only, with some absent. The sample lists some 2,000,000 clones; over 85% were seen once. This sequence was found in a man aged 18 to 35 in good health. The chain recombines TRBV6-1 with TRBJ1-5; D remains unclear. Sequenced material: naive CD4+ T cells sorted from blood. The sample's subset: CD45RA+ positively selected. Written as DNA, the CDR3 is TGTGCCAGCAGCGTTATAAAAGGCAATCAGCCCCAGCATTTT. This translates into CASSVIKGNQPQHF.